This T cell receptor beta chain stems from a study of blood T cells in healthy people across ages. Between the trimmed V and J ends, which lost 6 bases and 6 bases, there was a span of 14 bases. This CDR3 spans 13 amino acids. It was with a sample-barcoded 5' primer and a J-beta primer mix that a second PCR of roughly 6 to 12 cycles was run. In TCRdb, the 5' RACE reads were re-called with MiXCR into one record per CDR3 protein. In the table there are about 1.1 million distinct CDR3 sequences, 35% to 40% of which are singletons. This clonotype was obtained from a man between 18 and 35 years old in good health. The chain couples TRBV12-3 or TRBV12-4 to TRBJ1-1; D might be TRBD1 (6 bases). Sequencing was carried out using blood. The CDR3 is CASRPGVGAEAFF. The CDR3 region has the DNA TGTGCCAGCAGACCAGGGGTAGGCGCTGAAGCTTTCTTT.